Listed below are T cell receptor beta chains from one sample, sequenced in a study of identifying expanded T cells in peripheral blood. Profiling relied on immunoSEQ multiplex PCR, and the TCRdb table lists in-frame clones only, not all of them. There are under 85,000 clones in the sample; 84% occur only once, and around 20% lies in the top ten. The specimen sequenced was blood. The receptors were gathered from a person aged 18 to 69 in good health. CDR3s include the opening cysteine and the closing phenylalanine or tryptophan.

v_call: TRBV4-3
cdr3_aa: CASSQDRGGSTDTQYF

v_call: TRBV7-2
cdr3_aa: CASSLAGTSSYEQYF

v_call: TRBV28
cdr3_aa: CASHRGLDTQYF

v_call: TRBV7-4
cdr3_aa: CASRQTGDEQFF

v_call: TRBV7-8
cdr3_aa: CASSLGAGTNYGYTF

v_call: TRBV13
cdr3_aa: CASSLTEVSYEQYF

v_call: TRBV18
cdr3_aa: CASSPRMGGKKNIQYF

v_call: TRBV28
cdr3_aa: CASVRGNNQPQHF

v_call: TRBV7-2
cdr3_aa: CASSVGTGDYGYTF

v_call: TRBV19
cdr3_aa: CATEGTGESQPQHF

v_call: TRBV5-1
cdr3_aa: CASSLRGSSYNEQFF

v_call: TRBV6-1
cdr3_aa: CASSESRGLAKNIQYF

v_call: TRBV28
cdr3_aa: CASSPPAYNEQFF

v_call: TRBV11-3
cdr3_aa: CASSLGTGDFTDTQYF

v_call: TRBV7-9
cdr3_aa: CASSLGAGGSYEQYF

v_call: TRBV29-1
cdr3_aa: CGSGDIYGYTF